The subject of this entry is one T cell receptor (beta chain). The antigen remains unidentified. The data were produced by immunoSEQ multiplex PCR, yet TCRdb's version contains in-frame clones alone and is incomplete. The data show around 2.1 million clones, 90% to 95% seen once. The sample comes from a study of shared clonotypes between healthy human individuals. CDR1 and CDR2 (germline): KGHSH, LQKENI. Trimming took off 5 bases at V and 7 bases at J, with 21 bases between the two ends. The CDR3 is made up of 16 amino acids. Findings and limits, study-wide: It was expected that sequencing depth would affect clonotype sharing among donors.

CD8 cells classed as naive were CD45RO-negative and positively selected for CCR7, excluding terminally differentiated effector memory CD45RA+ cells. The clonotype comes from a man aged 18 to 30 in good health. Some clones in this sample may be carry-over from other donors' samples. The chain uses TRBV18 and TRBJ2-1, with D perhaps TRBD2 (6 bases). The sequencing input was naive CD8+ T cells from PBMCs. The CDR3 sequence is CASSLTLLARANEQFF. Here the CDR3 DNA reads TGTGCCAGCTCATTGACCCTACTAGCTCGGGCTAATGAGCAGTTCTTC.